These 5 T cell receptor beta chains came from one sample sequenced in a study of patients and donors after allogeneic stem cell transplantation. TCRdb called the RT-PCR reads again in MiXCR, with one record for every CDR3 protein. In the table there are hundreds of thousands of distinct CDR3 sequences, roughly 14% of which are singletons. Material: blood, either unsorted or a sorted T cell fraction (not recorded which). These receptors were taken from a human donor who was either an allogeneic HSCT recipient or a stem cell or donor lymphocyte infusion donor (not recorded which). It is not recorded whose cells these are; they may come from a transplant donor.

This chain joins TRBV19 and TRBJ1-4; 7 nucleotides match TRBD1. The junction had 11 bases not matched to a gene; V was cut back by 8 bases and J by 8 bases. This CDR3 spans 14 amino acids. The germline CDR1 and CDR2 sequences are LNHDA and SQIVND (reference sequence). The CDR3 DNA follows: TGTGCCAGTCACCGGGACAGCTGGGAAGAAAAACTGTTTTTT. This translates into CASHRDSWEEKLFF.

This clonotype came up many times. The rearrangement uses TRBV27 and TRBJ2-1; D ambiguous. This CDR3 is 14 amino acids long. Trimming shortened V by 4 bases and J by 9 bases, and 16 bases separated the two germline ends. Germline CDR1 reads MNHEY; CDR2 reads SMNVEV (reference sequence). The CDR3 coding sequence is TGTGCCAGCAGTTCACAGACTGGCCCTCTTGAGCAGTTCTTC. Translating it yields CASSSQTGPLEQFF.

V usage is TRBV5-1 and J usage is TRBJ2-7; TRBD2 matches 9 bases. The V and J ends lost 8 bases and 3 bases, in that order; junction bases with no gene match: 6. The CDR3 length is 13 residues. In germline, CDR1 is SGHRS, CDR2 YFSETQ. The CDR3 sequence is CASNSGSSYEQYF. CDR3 bases: TGCGCCAGTAATAGCGGGAGCAGCTACGAGCAGTACTTC. The full variable domain, its missing parts supplied by reference TRBV5-1 and TRBJ2-7, is KAGVTQTPRYLIKTRGQQVTLSCSPISGHRSVSWYQQTPGQGLQFLFEYFSETQRNKGNFPGRFSGRQFSNSRSEMNVSTLELGDSALYLCASNSGSSYEQYFGPGTRLTVT.

At least ten counts were recorded for this clonotype. The rearrangement joins TRBV2 to TRBJ1-1; TRBD1 might be the D (6 bases). This CDR3 is 14 amino acids long. Germline V lookup: CDR1 SNHLY, CDR2 FYNNEI. V dropped 0 bases and J dropped 8 bases, with 13 bases sitting between them. The CDR3: CASSEALGGREAFF. CDR3 coding DNA: TGTGCCAGCAGTGAAGCCCTCGGGGGGCGGGAAGCTTTCTTT. The full variable domain, its missing parts supplied by reference TRBV2 and TRBJ1-1, is EPEVTQTPSHQVTQMGQEVILRCVPISNHLYFYWYRQILGQKVEFLVSFYNNEISEKSEIFDDQFSVERPDGSNFTLKIRSTKLEDSAMYFCASSEALGGREAFFGQGTRLTVV.

This clonotype was observed a few times. The V gene is TRBV7-2, the J gene TRBJ1-6; no reliable D call. Germline loops: CDR1 SGHTA, CDR2 FQGNSA. The length of the CDR3 is 16 residues. Trimming took off 3 bases at V and 6 bases at J, with 15 bases between the two ends. The CDR3 sequence: CASSFISGSINSPLHF. The CDR3 DNA is TGTGCCAGCAGCTTTATATCCGGGTCCATTAATTCACCCCTCCACTTT.